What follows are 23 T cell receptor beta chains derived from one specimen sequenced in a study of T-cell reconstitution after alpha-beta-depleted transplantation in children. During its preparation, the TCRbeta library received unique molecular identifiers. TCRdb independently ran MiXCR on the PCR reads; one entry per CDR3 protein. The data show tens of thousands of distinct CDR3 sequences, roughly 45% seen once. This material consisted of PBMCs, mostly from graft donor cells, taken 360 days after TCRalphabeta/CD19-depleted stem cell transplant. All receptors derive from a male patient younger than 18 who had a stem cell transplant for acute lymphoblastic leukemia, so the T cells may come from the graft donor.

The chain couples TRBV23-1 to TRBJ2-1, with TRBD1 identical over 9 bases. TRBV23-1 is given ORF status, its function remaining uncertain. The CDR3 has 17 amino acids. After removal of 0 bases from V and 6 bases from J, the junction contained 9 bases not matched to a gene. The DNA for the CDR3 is TGCGCCAGCAGTCAATCCAAACGGGACAGGGTAGGCAATGAGCAGTTCTTC. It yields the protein CASSQSKRDRVGNEQFF.

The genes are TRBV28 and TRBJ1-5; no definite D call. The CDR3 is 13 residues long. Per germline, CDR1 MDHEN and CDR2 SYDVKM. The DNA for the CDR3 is TGTGCAGGGAGCGGGTGGGGCAATCAGCCCCAGCATTTT. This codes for CAGSGWGNQPQHF.

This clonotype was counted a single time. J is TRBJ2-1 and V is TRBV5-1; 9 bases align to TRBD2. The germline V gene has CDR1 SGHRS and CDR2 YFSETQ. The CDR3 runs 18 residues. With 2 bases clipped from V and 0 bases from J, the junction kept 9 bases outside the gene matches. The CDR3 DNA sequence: TGCGCCAGCAGCTTTCAAGTAGCGGGGGTCGGCTCCTACAATGAGCAGTTCTTC. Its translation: CASSFQVAGVGSYNEQFF.

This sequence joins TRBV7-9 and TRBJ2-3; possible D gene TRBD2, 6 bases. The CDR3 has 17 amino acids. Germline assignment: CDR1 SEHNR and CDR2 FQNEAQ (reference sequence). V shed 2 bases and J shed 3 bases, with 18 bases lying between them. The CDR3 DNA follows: TGTGCCAGCAGCTTATGGGACGGAGGACGGGGGACAGATACGCAGTATTTT. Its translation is CASSLWDGGRGTDTQYF.

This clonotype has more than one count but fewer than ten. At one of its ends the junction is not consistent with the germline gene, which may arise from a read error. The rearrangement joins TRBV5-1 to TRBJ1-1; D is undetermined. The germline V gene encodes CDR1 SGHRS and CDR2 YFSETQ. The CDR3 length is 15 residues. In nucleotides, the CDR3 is TGCGCCAGCACCTTGGAAGGGAGGTGGAACACTGAAGCTTTCTTT. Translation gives CASTLEGRWNTEAFF.

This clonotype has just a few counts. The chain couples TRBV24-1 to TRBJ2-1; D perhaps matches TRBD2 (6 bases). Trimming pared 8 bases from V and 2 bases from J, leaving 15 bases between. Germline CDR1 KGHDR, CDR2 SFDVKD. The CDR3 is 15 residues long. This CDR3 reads CATMGGVGTYNEQFF. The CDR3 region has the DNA TGTGCCACCATGGGAGGCGTGGGGACCTACAATGAGCAGTTCTTC.

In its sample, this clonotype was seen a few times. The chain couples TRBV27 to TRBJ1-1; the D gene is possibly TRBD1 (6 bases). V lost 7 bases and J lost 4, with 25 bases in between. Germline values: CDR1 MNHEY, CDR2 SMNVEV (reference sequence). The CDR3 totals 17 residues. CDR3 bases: TGTGCCAGCAACCCTTCAAATAGGGGGGGCGCGGGCACTGAAGCTTTCTTT. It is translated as CASNPSNRGGAGTEAFF.

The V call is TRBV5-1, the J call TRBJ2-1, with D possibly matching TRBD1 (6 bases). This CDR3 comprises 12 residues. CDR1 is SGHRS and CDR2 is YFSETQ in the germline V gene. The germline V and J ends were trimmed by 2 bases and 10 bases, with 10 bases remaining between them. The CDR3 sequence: CASSLGGREQFF. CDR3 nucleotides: TGCGCCAGCAGCTTAGGGGGTAGAGAGCAGTTCTTC.

Here the CDR3 reads CASSSLTGTGANVLTF. CDR3 DNA: TGTGCCAGCAGCTCTTTAACAGGGACTGGGGCCAACGTCCTGACTTTC. This sequence joins TRBV7-8 and TRBJ2-6; the D gene is possibly TRBD1 (6 bases). Trimming took off 4 bases at V and 2 bases at J, with 12 bases between the two ends. The CDR3 is 16 residues long. Germline values: CDR1 SGHVS, CDR2 FQNEAQ.

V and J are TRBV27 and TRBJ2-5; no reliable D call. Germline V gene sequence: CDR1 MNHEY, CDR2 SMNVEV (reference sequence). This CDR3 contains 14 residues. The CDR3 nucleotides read TGTGCGACCAGCGTTAACACACTCCAAGAGACCCAGTACTTC. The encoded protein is CATSVNTLQETQYF.

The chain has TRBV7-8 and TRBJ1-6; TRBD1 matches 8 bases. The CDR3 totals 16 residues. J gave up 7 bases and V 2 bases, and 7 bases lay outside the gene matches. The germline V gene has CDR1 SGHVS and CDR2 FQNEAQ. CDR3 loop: CASSLTPGGENSPLHF. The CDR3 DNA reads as TGTGCCAGCAGCTTAACTCCAGGGGGCGAAAATTCACCCCTCCACTTT.

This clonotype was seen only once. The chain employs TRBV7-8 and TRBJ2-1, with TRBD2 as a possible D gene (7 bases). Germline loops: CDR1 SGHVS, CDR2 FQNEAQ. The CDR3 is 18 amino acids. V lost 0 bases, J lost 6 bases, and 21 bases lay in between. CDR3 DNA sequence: TGTGCCAGCAGCTTAGCTCGCCGGGGGGCGGGAGTAGTCAATGAGCAGTTCTTC. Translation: CASSLARRGAGVVNEQFF.

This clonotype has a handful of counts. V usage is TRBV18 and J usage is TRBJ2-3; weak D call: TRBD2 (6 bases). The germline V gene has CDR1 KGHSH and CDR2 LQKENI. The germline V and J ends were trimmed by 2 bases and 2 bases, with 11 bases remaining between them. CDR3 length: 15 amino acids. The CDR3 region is CASSPMGGSTDTQYF. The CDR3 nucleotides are TGTGCCAGCTCACCAATGGGAGGATCCACAGATACGCAGTATTTT.

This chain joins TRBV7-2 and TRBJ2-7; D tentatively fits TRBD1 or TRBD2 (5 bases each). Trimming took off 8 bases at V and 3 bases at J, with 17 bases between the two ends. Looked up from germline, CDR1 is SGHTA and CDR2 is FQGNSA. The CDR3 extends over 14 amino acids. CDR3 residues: CASRWREGLYEQYF. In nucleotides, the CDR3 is TGTGCCAGCCGTTGGCGTGAGGGGCTCTACGAGCAGTACTTC.

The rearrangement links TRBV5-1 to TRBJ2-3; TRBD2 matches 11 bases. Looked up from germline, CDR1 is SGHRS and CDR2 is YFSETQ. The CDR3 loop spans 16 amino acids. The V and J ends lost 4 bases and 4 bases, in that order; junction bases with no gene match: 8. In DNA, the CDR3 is TGCGCCAGCAGCCAACCGACTAGCGGGAACTCAGATACGCAGTATTTT. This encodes CASSQPTSGNSDTQYF.

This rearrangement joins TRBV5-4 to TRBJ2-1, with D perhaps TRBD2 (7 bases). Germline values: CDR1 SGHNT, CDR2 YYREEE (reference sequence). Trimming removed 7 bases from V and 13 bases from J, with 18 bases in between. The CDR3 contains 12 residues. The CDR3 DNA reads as TGTGCCAGCGGCAAGTGGGGGGGCGAACAGTTCTTC. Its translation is CASGKWGGEQFF.

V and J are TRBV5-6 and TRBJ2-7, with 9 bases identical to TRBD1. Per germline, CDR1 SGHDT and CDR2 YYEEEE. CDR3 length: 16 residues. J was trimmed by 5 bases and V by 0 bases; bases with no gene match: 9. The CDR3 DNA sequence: TGTGCCAGCAGCTTGGCCCCGGGACAGGGAACCCACGAGCAGTACTTC. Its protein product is CASSLAPGQGTHEQYF.

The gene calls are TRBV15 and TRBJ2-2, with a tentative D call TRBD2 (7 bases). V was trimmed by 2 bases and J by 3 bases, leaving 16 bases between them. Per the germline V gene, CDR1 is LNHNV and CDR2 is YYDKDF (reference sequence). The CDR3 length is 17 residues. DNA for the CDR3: TGTGCCACCAGCAGAAATATCGGGGGGCGGGACACCGGGGAGCTGTTTTTT. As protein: CATSRNIGGRDTGELFF.

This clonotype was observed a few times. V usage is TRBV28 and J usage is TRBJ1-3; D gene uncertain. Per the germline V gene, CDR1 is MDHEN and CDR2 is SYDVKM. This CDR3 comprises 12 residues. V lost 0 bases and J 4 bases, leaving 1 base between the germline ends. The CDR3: CASSLWGNTIYF. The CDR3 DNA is TGTGCCAGCAGTTTATGGGGAAACACCATATATTTT.

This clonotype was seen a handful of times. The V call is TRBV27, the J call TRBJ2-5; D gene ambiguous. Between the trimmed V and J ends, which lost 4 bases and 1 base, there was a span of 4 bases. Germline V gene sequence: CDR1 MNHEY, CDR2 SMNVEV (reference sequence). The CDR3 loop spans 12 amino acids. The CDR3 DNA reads TGTGCCAGCAGTTGCCTCCAAGAGACCCAGTACTTC. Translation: CASSCLQETQYF.

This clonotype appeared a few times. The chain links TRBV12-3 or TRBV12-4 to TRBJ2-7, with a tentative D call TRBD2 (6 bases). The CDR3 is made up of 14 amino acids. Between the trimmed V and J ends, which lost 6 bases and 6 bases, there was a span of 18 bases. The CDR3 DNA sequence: TGTGCCAGCAGCTTGGGGCTGCACGGGAGCGAGCAGTACTTC. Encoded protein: CASSLGLHGSEQYF.

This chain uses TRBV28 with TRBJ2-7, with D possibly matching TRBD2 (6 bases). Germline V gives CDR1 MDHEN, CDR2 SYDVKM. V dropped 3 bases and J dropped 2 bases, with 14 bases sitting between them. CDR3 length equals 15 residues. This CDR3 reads CASSLPGLKTYEQYF. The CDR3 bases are TGTGCCAGCAGTTTGCCGGGACTTAAAACCTACGAGCAGTACTTC.

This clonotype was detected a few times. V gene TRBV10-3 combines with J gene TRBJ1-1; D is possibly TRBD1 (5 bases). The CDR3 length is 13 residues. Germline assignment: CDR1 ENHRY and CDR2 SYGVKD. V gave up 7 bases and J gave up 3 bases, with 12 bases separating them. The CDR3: CAIKGTGDTEAFF. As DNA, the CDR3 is TGTGCCATCAAGGGCACAGGAGACACTGAAGCTTTCTTT.